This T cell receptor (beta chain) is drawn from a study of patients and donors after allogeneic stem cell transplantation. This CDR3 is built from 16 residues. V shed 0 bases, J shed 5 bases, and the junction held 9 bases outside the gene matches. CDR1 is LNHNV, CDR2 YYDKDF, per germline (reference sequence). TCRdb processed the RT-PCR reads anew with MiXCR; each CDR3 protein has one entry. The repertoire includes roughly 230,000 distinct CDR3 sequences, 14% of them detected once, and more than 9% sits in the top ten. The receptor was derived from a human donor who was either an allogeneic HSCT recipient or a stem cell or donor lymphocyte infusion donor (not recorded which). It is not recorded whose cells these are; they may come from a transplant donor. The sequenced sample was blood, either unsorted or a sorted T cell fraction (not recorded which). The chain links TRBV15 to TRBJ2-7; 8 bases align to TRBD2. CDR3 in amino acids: CATSREGLAGPDEQYF. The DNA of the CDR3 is TGTGCCACCAGCAGAGAGGGTCTAGCGGGCCCCGACGAGCAGTACTTC.